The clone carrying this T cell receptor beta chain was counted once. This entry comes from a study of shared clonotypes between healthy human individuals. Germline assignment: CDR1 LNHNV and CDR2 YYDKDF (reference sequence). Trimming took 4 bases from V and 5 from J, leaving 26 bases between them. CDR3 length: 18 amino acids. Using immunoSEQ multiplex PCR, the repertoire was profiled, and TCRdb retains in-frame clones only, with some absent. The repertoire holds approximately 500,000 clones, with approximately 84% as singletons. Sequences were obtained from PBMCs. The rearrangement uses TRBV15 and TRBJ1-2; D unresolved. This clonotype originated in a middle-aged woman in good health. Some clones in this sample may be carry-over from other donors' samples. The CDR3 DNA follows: TGTGCCACCAGCAAGTCCGCAGGAGGTCGGAATAAAATATATGGCTACACCTTC. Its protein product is CATSKSAGGRNKIYGYTF.